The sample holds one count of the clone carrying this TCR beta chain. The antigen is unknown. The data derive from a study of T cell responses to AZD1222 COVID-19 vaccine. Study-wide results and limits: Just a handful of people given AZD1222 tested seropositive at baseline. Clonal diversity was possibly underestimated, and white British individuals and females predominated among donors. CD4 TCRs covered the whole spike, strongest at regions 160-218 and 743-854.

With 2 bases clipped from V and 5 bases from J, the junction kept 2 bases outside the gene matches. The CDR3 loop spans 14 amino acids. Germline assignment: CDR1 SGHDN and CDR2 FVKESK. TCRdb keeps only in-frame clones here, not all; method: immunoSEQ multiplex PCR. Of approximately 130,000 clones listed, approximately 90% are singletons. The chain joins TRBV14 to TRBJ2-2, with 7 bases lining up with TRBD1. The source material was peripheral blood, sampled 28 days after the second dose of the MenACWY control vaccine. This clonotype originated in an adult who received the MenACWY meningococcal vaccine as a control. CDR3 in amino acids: CASSQNRGTGELFF. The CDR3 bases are TGTGCCAGCAGCCAAAACAGGGGAACCGGGGAGCTGTTTTTT.